The 14 T cell receptor beta chains below come from one sample, sequenced in a study of identical twins. MiXCR, applied by TCRdb to the 5' RACE reads, yields one record per CDR3 protein. The data contain 250,000 to 350,000 distinct CDR3 sequences, about 8.1% of them seen just once; the ten biggest clones take up around 2.1%. A further study also used this sample, focusing on yellow fever vaccine responses in identical twins.

Sample: memory (CD45RO+) T cells sorted from blood. The receptors shown here come from a woman in her late teens or twenties in good health.

In its sample, this clonotype was seen many times. The V and J genes are TRBV11-2 and TRBJ2-4; D could derive from TRBD1 or TRBD2 (6 bases each). The CDR3 extends over 17 amino acids. Germline V gene sequence: CDR1 SGHAT, CDR2 FQNNGV. Trimming left V 2 bases short and J 9 bases short, with 23 bases between. CDR3 nucleotide sequence: TGTGCCAGCAGCTTAAGGTTAGGGGGAGGACACGAGAGCATTCAGTACTTC. Translated, it gives CASSLRLGGGHESIQYF.

The table lists this clonotype with a few counts. CDR3 nucleotide sequence: TGTGCCAGCAGCGGGGGACTAGCGTTGGATGAGCAGTTCTTC. Its protein product is CASSGGLALDEQFF. J is TRBJ2-1 and V is TRBV7-9, with 10 bases aligning to TRBD2. Looked up from germline, CDR1 is SEHNR and CDR2 is FQNEAQ (reference sequence). Trimming took 5 bases from V and 8 from J; bases not matched to a gene: 6. The CDR3 totals 14 residues. Using reference TRBV7-9 and TRBJ2-1 for the parts outside the CDR3, the full variable domain is DTGVSQNPRHKITKRGQNVTFRCDPISEHNRLYWYRQTLGQGPEFLTYFQNEAQLEKSRLLSDRFSAERPKGSFSTLEIQRTEQGDSAMYLCASSGGLALDEQFFGPGTRLTVL.

V gene TRBV24-1 combines with J gene TRBJ2-1; D not certain. The CDR3 has 16 residues. Trimming stripped 3 bases from V and 3 bases from J, with 14 bases between. The germline V gene encodes CDR1 KGHDR and CDR2 SFDVKD. This CDR3 reads CATSDHTQEFYNEQFF. The CDR3 coding sequence is TGTGCCACCAGTGATCACACCCAGGAGTTCTACAATGAGCAGTTCTTC.

This clonotype appeared a few times. The chain recombines TRBV7-9 with TRBJ2-1, with D perhaps matching TRBD2 (5 bases). Germline V gives CDR1 SEHNR, CDR2 FQNEAQ (reference sequence). V gave up 1 base and J gave up 0 bases, with 10 bases separating them. The CDR3 sequence is 16 residues long. In DNA form, the CDR3 reads TGTGCCAGCAGCTTAGGGGAGATGAGCTCCTACAATGAGCAGTTCTTC. Translated: CASSLGEMSSYNEQFF.

The J gene is TRBJ1-2, the V gene TRBV20-1, with D unclear. The germline V and J ends were trimmed by 0 bases and 1 base, with 9 bases remaining between them. CDR1 is DFQATT and CDR2 is SNEGSKA in the germline V gene (reference sequence). The CDR3 runs to 14 residues. The CDR3 region has the DNA TGCAGTGCTAGAGATTGGAAACTTAACTATGGCTACACCTTC. This gives the protein CSARDWKLNYGYTF.

This clonotype was counted ten times or more. Germline is not matched at one junction end, which may reflect a read error. The chain couples TRBV5-1 to TRBJ1-2, with 7 bases lining up with TRBD1. Germline values: CDR1 SGHRS, CDR2 YFSETQ. The CDR3 length is 14 residues. CDR3 sequence reads: CASSEGTAKYGYTF. CDR3 bases: TGCGCCAGCAGCGAAGGGACAGCTAAATATGGCTACACCTTC.

This clonotype was picked up many times. CDR3 bases: TGTGCCAGTAAAATCGGCCTTCCCACAGATACGCAGTATTTT. This translates into CASKIGLPTDTQYF. The chain couples TRBV12-3 or TRBV12-4 to TRBJ2-3; D is uncertain. Trimming cost V 9 bases and J 2 bases, with 15 bases left between them. The CDR3 totals 14 residues.

At least ten counts were recorded for this clonotype. J is TRBJ2-5 and V is TRBV12-3 or TRBV12-4, with a possible D match to TRBD2 (5 bases). Trimming removed 6 bases at V and 0 bases at J, with 17 bases between. The CDR3 sequence is 16 residues long. The CDR3 DNA follows: TGTGCCAGCAGCCGCGCACTAGTATCGTACCAAGAGACCCAGTACTTC. As protein: CASSRALVSYQETQYF.

V is TRBV9 and J is TRBJ2-2; D call uncertain. The CDR3 sequence is 15 residues long. The ends were cut back, 5 bases at V and 6 bases at J, with 17 bases in the middle. Germline V gene data show CDR1 as SGDLS and CDR2 as YYNGEE. CDR3 DNA sequence: TGTGCCAGCAGTCCCCCCGGGCACCTAGCCGGGGAGCTGTTTTTT. Protein: CASSPPGHLAGELFF.

At least ten counts were recorded for this clonotype. This chain links TRBV6-5 with TRBJ1-6, with D perhaps matching TRBD1 (6 bases). Trimming cost V 2 bases and J 9 bases, with 14 bases left between them. The CDR3 length is 15 residues. Per germline, CDR1 MNHEY and CDR2 SVGAGI. The CDR3 protein is CASSYGGGTTSPLHF. DNA for the CDR3: TGTGCCAGCAGTTACGGAGGGGGAACAACTTCACCCCTCCACTTT.

The sample holds a few counts of this clonotype. V gene TRBV4-1 combines with J gene TRBJ2-3, with D maybe TRBD1 (5 bases). Looked up from germline, CDR1 is MGHRA and CDR2 is YSYEKL. The V gene lost 0 bases and the J gene lost 2 bases, with 9 bases spanning the gap. CDR3 length: 15 amino acids. The CDR3: CASSQEGHFTDTQYF. The DNA of the CDR3 is TGCGCCAGCAGCCAAGAAGGACACTTCACAGATACGCAGTATTTT.

This clonotype was observed at least ten times. The V gene is TRBV12-3 or TRBV12-4, the J gene TRBJ2-1, with TRBD2 as a possible D gene (6 bases). The CDR3 consists of 14 residues. V dropped 6 bases and J dropped 0 bases, with 9 bases sitting between them. This CDR3 is CASSLGGSYNEQFF. DNA of the CDR3: TGTGCCAGCAGCTTGGGGGGCTCCTACAATGAGCAGTTCTTC.

The rearrangement joins TRBV12-3 or TRBV12-4 to TRBJ1-5, with no clear D. The length of the CDR3 is 13 residues. With 7 bases removed from V and 7 bases from J, the gap between germline ends came to 14 bases. The CDR3 spells CASTQEMGQPQHF. The DNA for the CDR3 is TGTGCCAGCACCCAGGAGATGGGCCAGCCCCAGCATTTT.

The chain employs TRBV19 and TRBJ2-5; 7 nucleotides agree with TRBD1. The germline V gene has CDR1 LNHDA and CDR2 SQIVND (reference sequence). V lost 6 bases to trimming and J lost 7 bases; unmatched junction nucleotides: 14. The CDR3 has 15 residues. The CDR3, as DNA: TGTGCCAGTAGCCAACCAGGGGGAGCGGATGGGACCCAGTACTTC. Protein: CASSQPGGADGTQYF.